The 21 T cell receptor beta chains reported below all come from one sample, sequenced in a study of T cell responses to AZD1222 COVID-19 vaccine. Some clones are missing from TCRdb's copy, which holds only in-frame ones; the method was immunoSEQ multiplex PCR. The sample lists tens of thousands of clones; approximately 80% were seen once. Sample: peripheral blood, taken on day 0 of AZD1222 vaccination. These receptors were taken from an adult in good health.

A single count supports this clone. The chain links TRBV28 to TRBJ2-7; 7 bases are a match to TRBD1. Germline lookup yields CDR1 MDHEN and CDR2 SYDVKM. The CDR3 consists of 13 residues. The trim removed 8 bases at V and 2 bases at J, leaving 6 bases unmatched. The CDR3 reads CASRRQGTYEQYF. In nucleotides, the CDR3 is TGTGCCAGCCGTAGACAGGGCACCTACGAGCAGTACTTC.

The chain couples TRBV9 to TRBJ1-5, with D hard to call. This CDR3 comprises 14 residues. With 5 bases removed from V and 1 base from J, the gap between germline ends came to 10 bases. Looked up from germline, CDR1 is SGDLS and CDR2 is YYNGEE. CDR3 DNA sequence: TGTGCCAGCAGTCGTTGGGGAAGCAATCAGCCCCAGCATTTT. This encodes CASSRWGSNQPQHF. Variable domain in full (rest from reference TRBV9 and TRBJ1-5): DSGVTQTPKHLITATGQRVTLRCSPRSGDLSVYWYQQSLDQGLQFLIQYYNGEERAKGNILERFSAQQFPDLHSELNLSSLELGDSALYFCASSRWGSNQPQHFGDGTRLSIL.

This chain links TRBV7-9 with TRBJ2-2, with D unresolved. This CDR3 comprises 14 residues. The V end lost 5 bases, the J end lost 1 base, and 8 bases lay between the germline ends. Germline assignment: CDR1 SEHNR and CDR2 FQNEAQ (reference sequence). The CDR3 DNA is TGTGCCAGCAGCGCCCCCGAGAACACCGGGGAGCTGTTTTTT. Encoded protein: CASSAPENTGELFF.

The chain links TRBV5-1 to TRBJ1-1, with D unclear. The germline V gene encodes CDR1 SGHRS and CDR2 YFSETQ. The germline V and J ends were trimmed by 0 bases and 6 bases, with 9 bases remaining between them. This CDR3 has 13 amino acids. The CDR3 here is CASSLEPDSEAFF. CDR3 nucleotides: TGCGCCAGCAGCTTGGAACCGGACTCTGAAGCTTTCTTT.

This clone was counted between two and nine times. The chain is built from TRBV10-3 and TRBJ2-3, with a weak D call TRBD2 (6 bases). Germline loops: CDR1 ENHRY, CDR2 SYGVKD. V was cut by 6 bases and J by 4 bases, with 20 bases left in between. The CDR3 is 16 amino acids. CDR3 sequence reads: CAIRSQSELAPDTQYF. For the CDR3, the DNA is TGTGCCATCAGGTCGCAGTCGGAACTAGCCCCAGATACGCAGTATTTT.

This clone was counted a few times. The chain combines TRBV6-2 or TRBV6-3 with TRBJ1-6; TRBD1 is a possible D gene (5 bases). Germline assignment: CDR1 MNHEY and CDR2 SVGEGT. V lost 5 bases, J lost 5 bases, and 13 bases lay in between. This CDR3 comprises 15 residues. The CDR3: CASSRRDGNNSPLHF. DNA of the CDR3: TGTGCCAGCAGTAGGCGGGACGGGAATAATTCACCCCTCCACTTT.

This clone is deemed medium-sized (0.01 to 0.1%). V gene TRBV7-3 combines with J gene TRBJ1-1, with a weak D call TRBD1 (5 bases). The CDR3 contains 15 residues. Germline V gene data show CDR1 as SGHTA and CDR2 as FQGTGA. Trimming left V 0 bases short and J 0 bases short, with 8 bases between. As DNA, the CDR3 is TGTGCCAGCAGCTTAACTGCAGGGATGAACACTGAAGCTTTCTTT. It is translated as CASSLTAGMNTEAFF.

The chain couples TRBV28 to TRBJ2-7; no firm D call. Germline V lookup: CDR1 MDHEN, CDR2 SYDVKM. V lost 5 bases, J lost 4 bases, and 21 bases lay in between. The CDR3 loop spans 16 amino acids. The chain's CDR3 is CASSPPPSTAGYEQYF. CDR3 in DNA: TGTGCCAGCAGTCCACCCCCCTCCACAGCCGGGTACGAGCAGTACTTC.

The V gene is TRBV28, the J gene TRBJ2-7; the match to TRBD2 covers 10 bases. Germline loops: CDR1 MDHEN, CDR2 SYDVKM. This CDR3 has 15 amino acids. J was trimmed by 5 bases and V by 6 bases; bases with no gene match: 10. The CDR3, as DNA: TGTGCCAGCAGCCGACCGACTAGCGGGCTCCACGAGCAGTACTTC. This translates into CASSRPTSGLHEQYF. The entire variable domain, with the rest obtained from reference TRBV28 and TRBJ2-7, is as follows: DVKVTQSSRYLVKRTGEKVFLECVQDMDHENMFWYRQDPGLGLRLIYFSYDVKMKEKGDIPEGYSVSREKKERFSLILESASTNQTSMYLCASSRPTSGLHEQYFGPGTRLTVT.

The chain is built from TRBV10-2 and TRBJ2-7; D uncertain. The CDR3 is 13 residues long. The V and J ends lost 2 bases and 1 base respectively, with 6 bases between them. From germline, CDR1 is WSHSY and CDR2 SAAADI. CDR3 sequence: CASSEVSSYEQYV. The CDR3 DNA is TGCGCCAGCAGTGAGGTATCTTCCTACGAGCAGTACGTC.

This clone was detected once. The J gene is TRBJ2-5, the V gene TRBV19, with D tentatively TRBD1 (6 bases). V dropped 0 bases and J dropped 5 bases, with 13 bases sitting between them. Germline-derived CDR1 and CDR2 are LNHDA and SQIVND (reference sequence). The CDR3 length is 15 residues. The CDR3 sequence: CASSIDGRGVETQYF. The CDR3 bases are TGTGCCAGTAGTATAGATGGCAGGGGTGTGGAGACCCAGTACTTC.

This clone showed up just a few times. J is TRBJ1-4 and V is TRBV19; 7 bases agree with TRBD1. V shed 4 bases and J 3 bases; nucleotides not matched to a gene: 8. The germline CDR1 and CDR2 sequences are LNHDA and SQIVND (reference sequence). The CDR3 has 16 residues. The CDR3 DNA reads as TGTGCCAGTAGTACTACGACAGGGCTTCCTAATGAAAAACTGTTTTTT. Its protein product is CASSTTTGLPNEKLFF.

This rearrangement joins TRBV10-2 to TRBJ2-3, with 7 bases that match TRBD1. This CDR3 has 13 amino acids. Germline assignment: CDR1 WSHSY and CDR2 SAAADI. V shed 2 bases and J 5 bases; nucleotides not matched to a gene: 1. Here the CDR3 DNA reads TGCGCCAGCAGTGAGGCAGGGGGAGATACGCAGTATTTT. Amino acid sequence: CASSEAGGDTQYF.

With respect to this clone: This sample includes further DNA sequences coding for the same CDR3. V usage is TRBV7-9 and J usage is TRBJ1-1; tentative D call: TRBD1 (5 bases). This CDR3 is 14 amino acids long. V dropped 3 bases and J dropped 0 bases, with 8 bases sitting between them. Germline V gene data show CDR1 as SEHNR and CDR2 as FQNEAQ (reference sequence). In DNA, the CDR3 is TGTGCCAGCAGCTTTGGACAAATGAACACTGAAGCTTTCTTT. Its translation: CASSFGQMNTEAFF. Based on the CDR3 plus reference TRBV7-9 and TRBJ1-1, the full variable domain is DTGVSQNPRHKITKRGQNVTFRCDPISEHNRLYWYRQTLGQGPEFLTYFQNEAQLEKSRLLSDRFSAERPKGSFSTLEIQRTEQGDSAMYLCASSFGQMNTEAFFGQGTRLTVV.

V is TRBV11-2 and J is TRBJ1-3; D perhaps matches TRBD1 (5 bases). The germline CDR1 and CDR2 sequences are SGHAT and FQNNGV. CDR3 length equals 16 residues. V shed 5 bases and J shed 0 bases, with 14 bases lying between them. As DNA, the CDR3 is TGTGCCAGCAGCCGGCGGGACCTAAGCTCTGGAAACACCATATATTTT. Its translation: CASSRRDLSSGNTIYF.

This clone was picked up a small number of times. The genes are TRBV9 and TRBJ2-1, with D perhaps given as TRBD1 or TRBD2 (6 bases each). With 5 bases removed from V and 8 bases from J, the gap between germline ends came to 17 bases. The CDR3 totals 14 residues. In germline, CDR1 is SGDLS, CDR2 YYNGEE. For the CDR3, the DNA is TGTGCCAGCAGTACCGCTCCCGGGGGCTATGAGCAGTTCTTC. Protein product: CASSTAPGGYEQFF.

CDR3 residues: CASTASGGRQETQYF. DNA of the CDR3: TGTGCCAGCACCGCTAGCGGGGGGCGACAAGAGACCCAGTACTTC. The chain joins TRBV6-6 to TRBJ2-5; 11 nucleotides agree with TRBD2. The V gene end was trimmed by 7 bases and the J gene end by 2 bases; junction bases not matched to a gene: 6. The CDR3 is 15 amino acids. Looked up from germline, CDR1 is MNHNY and CDR2 is SVGAGI (reference sequence).

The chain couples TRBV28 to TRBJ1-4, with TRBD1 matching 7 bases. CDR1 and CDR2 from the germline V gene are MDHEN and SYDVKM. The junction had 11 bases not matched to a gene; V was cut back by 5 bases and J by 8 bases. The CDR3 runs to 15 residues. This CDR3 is CASSRNRGHGEKLFF. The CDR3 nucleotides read TGTGCCAGCAGTCGAAACAGGGGTCATGGAGAAAAACTGTTTTTT.

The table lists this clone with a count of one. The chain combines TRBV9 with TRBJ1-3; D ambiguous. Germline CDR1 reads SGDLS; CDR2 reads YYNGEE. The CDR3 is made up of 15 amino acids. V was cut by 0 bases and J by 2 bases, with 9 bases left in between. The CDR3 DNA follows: TGTGCCAGCAGCGTAGGGGCAGTTACTGGAAACACCATATATTTT. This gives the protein CASSVGAVTGNTIYF. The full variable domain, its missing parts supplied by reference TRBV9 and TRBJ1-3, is DSGVTQTPKHLITATGQRVTLRCSPRSGDLSVYWYQQSLDQGLQFLIQYYNGEERAKGNILERFSAQQFPDLHSELNLSSLELGDSALYFCASSVGAVTGNTIYFGEGSWLTVV.

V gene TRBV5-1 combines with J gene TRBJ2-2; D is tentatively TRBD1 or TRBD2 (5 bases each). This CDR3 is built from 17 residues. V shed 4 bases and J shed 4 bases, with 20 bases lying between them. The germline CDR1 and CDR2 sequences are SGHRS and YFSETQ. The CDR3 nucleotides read TGCGCCAGCAGCCCCCCGGCTGGGGGTCGTGGCACCGGGGAGCTGTTTTTT. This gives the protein CASSPPAGGRGTGELFF. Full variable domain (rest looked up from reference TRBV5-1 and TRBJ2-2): KAGVTQTPRYLIKTRGQQVTLSCSPISGHRSVSWYQQTPGQGLQFLFEYFSETQRNKGNFPGRFSGRQFSNSRSEMNVSTLELGDSALYLCASSPPAGGRGTGELFFGEGSRLTVL.

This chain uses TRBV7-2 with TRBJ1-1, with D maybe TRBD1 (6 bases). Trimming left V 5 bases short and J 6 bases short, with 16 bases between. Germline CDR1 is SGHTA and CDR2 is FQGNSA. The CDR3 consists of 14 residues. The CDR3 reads CASSHRGQHAEAFF. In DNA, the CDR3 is TGTGCCAGCAGCCACCGCGGACAGCACGCTGAAGCTTTCTTT.